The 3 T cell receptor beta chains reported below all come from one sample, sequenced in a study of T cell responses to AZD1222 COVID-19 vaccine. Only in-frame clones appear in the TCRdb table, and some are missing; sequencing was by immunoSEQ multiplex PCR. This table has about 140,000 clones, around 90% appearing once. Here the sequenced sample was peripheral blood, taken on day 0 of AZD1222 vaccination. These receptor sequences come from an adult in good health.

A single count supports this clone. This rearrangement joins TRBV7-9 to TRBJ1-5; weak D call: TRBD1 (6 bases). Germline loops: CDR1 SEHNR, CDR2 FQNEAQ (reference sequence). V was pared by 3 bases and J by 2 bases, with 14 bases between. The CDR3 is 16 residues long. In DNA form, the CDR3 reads TGTGCCAGCAGCTTGTATATGGGGGCGGGCAATCAGCCCCAGCATTTT. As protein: CASSLYMGAGNQPQHF.

The CDR3 reads CASSGTELFSYEQYF. The CDR3 DNA reads TGTGCCAGCAGCGGGACAGAGCTTTTCTCCTACGAGCAGTACTTC. V gene TRBV7-2 combines with J gene TRBJ2-7, with 7 positions matching TRBD1. With 5 bases clipped from V and 0 bases from J, the junction kept 7 bases outside the gene matches. The length of the CDR3 is 15 residues. Germline assignment: CDR1 SGHTA and CDR2 FQGNSA.

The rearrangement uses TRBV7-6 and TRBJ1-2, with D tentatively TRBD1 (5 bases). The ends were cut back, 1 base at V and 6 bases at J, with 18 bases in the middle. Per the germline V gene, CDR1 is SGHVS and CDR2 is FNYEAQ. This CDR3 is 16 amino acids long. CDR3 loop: CASSLVGQGAGNGYTF. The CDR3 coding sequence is TGTGCCAGCAGCTTAGTCGGTCAGGGAGCAGGAAATGGCTACACCTTC.